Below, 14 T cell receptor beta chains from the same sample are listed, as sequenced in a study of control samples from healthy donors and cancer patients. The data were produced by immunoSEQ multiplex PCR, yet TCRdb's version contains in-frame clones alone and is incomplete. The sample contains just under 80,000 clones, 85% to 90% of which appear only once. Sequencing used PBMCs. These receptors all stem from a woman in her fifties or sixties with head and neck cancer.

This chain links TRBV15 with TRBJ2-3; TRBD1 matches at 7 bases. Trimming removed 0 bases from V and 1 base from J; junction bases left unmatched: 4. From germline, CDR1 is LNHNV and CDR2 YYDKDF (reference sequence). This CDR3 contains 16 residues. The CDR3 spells CATSRDGDRGTDTQYF. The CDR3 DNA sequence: TGTGCCACCAGCAGAGATGGAGACAGGGGCACAGATACGCAGTATTTT.

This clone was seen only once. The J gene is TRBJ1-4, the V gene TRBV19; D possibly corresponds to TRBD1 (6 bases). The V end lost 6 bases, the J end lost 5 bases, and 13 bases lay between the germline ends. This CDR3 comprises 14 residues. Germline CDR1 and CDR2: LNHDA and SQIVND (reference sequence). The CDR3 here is CASRPGTNNEKLFF. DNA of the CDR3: TGTGCCAGTAGACCCGGGACAAACAATGAAAAACTGTTTTTT.

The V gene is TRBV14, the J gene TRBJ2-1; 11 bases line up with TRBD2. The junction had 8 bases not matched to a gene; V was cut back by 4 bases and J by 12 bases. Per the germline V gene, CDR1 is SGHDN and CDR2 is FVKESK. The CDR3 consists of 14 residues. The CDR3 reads CASSPLAGGPRQFF. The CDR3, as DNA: TGTGCCAGCAGCCCCTTAGCGGGAGGGCCCCGGCAGTTCTTC.

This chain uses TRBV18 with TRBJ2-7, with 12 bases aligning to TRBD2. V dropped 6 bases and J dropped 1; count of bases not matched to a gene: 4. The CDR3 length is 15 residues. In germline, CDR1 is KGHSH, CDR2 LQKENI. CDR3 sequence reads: CASSSTSGRSYEQYF. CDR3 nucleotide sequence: TGTGCCAGCTCGTCGACTAGCGGGAGATCCTACGAGCAGTACTTC.

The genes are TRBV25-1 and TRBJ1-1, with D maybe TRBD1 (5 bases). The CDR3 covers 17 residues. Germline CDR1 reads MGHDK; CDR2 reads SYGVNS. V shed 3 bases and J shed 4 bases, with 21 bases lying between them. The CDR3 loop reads CASSDPTRAVNCTEAFF. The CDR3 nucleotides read TGTGCCAGCAGTGATCCCACCAGGGCAGTCAATTGCACTGAAGCTTTCTTT.

The chain's CDR3 is CATEEGEESPLHF. The CDR3 nucleotides are TGTGCCACGGAGGAGGGAGAAGAGTCACCCCTCCACTTT. This chain connects TRBV10-3 to TRBJ1-6; D is undetermined. V gave up 10 bases and J gave up 10 bases, with 17 bases separating them. Germline lookup yields CDR1 ENHRY and CDR2 SYGVKD. The CDR3 extends over 13 amino acids.

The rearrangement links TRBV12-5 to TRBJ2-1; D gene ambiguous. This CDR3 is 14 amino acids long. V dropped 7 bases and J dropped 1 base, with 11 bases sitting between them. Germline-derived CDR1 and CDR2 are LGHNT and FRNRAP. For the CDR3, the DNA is TGTGCTAGTGCGGCGCCTGGATCCTACAATGAGCAGTTCTTC. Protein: CASAAPGSYNEQFF.

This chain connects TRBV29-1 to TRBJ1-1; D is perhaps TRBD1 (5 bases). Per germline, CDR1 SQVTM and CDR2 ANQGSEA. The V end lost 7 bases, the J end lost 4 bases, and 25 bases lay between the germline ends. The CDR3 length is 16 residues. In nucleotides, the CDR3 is TGCAGCGATGCCTCTCCGGGACTTAGCATTGGCACTGAAGCTTTCTTT. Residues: CSDASPGLSIGTEAFF. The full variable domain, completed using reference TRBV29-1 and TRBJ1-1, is SAVISQKPSRDICQRGTSLTIQCQVDSQVTMMFWYRQQPGQSLTLIATANQGSEATYESGFVIDKFPISRPNLTFSTLTVSNMSPEDSSIYLCSDASPGLSIGTEAFFGQGTRLTVV.

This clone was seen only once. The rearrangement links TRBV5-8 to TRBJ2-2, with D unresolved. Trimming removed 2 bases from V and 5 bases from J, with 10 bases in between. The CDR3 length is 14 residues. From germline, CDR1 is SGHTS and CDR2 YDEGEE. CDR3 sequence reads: CASSLARSTGELFF. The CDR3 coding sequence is TGTGCCAGCAGCTTAGCGCGGTCGACCGGGGAGCTGTTTTTT. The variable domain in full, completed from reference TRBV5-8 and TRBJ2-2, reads EAGVTQSPTHLIKTRGQQATLRCSPISGHTSVYWYQQALGLGLQFLLWYDEGEERNRGNFPPRFSGRQFPNYSSELNVNALELEDSALYLCASSLARSTGELFFGEGSRLTVL.

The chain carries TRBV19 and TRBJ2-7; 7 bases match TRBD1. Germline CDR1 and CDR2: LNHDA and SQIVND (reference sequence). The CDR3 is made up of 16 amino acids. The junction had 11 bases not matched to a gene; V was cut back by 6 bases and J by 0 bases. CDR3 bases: TGTGCCAGTAGCAGCCCGGGACAGAGTTCCTCCTACGAGCAGTACTTC. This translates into CASSSPGQSSSYEQYF.

The CDR3 nucleotides are TGTGCCAGTAAGTCCGGGACTAGCGGGAGGTACACCGGGGAGCTGTTTTTT. It codes for CASKSGTSGRYTGELFF. The V and J genes are TRBV19 and TRBJ2-2, with TRBD2 matching 15 bases. The CDR3 consists of 17 residues. Unmatched junction bases numbered 6, after V lost 7 bases and J lost 3 bases. CDR1 is LNHDA and CDR2 is SQIVND in the germline V gene (reference sequence).

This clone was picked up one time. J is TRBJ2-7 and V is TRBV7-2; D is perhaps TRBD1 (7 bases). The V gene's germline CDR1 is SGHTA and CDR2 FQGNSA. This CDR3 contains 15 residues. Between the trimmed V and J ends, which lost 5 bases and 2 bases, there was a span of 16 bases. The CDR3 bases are TGTGCCAGCAGCATTAACAGGGGAGGTACCTACGAGCAGTACTTC. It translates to CASSINRGGTYEQYF.

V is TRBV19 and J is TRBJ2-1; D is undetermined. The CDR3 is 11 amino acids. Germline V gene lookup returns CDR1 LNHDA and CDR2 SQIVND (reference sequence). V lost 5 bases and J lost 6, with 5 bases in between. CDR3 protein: CASSGINEQFF. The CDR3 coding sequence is TGTGCCAGTAGTGGTATCAATGAGCAGTTCTTC.

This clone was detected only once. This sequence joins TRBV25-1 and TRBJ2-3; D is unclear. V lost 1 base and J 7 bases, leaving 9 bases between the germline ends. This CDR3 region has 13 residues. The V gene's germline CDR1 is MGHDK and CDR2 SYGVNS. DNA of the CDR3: TGTGCCAGCAGTGAATCCCAAGTGAATACGCAGTATTTT. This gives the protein CASSESQVNTQYF.